The 2 T cell receptor beta chains below all came from one sample that was sequenced in a study of radiotherapy plus CTLA-4 blockade in lung cancer. TCRdb's table, derived via immunoSEQ multiplex PCR, lists solely in-frame clones and lacks some. The sample lists approximately 72,000 clones, 78% occurring once. The sequencing used peripheral blood, collected from a patient treated with radiotherapy plus ipilimumab. The receptor source for this set is a human donor with non-small cell lung cancer who had a complete response to radiotherapy plus ipilimumab.

The chain has TRBV7-9 and TRBJ2-7; 12 nucleotides match TRBD1. The CDR3 runs 19 residues. Germline values: CDR1 SEHNR, CDR2 FQNEAQ (reference sequence). With 5 bases clipped from V and 5 bases from J, the junction kept 19 bases outside the gene matches. CDR3 sequence reads: CASSVNTRRDRGLLNEQYF. The DNA for the CDR3 is TGTGCCAGCAGCGTCAACACCCGCCGGGACAGGGGGCTGTTGAACGAGCAGTACTTC.

The chain employs TRBV28 and TRBJ1-1, with a possible D match to TRBD1 (6 bases). This CDR3 contains 14 residues. Germline assignment: CDR1 MDHEN and CDR2 SYDVKM. The germline V and J ends were trimmed by 6 bases and 1 base, with 12 bases remaining between them. CDR3 DNA: TGTGCCAGCAGATCTTCGGACAGGAACACTGAAGCTTTCTTT. Its translation is CASRSSDRNTEAFF.